This is a list of T cell receptor beta chains from one sample in a study of HIV-infected patients and healthy controls. A single record per CDR3 protein comes from TCRdb applying MiXCR to the 5' RACE reads. Of roughly 7,500 distinct CDR3 sequences listed, 8% are singletons. The sample here was blood, taken before antiretroviral therapy. These receptors were taken from an adult with HIV infection. The CDR3 runs from the conserved cysteine through the conserved F or W. D genes are given only for firm matches. Size is stated for part of the rows, as once, few or many counts, or as a class when the clone is expanded.

j_call,d_call,clone_size,v_call,cdr3_aa,cdr3_nt
TRBJ2-7,TRBD2,-,TRBV20-1,CSANEASGSYEQYF,TGCAGTGCTAATGAGGCTAGCGGATCCTACGAGCAGTACTTC
TRBJ1-1,-,few,TRBV28,CASSFYTRHTEAFF,TGTGCCAGCAGTTTTTACACCCGACACACTGAAGCTTTCTTT
TRBJ1-4,-,medium-sized,TRBV14,CASSQEVPAGTNEKLFF,TGTGCCAGCAGCCAAGAGGTGCCGGCCGGAACTAATGAAAAACTGTTTTTT
TRBJ2-2,-,-,TRBV4-2,CASSQDQIVTGELFF,TGTGCCAGCAGCCAAGATCAAATCGTCACCGGGGAGCTGTTTTTT
TRBJ2-7,TRBD2,many,TRBV7-2,CASSRRDYPYEQYF,TGTGCCAGCAGCCGTCGGGACTACCCCTACGAGCAGTACTTC
TRBJ2-5,TRBD2,few,TRBV2,CASRTGTRIETQYF,TGTGCCAGCAGGACCGGGACTAGAATCGAGACCCAGTACTTC
TRBJ1-3,-,medium-sized,TRBV4-1,CASSQELRAASGNTIYF,TGCGCCAGCAGCCAAGAGCTTCGGGCAGCCTCTGGAAACACCATATATTTT
TRBJ2-7,-,-,TRBV7-6,CASSPTGRYEQYF,TGTGCCAGCAGCCCGACGGGACGTTACGAGCAGTACTTC
TRBJ1-5,-,few,TRBV30,CAWSGSNQPQHF,TGTGCCTGGAGTGGGTCCAATCAGCCCCAGCATTTT
TRBJ2-2,TRBD2,-,TRBV29-1,CSSSGRGTGELFF,TGCAGCTCTAGCGGGAGAGGGACCGGGGAGCTGTTTTTT
TRBJ1-5,-,medium-sized,TRBV6-6,CASSYSGFNQPQHF,TGTGCCAGCAGTTATTCGGGCTTCAATCAGCCCCAGCATTTT
TRBJ1-2,-,medium-sized,TRBV6-5,CASSYGQREAYTF,TGTGCCAGCAGTTACGGTCAACGGGAAGCCTACACCTTC
TRBJ1-1,TRBD1,medium-sized,TRBV7-8,CASSGIPGTANTEAFF,TGTGCCAGCAGCGGCATCCCCGGGACAGCGAACACTGAAGCTTTCTTT
TRBJ2-3,TRBD1,many,TRBV10-3,CAISAMTGGDTDTQYF,TGTGCCATCAGTGCCATGACAGGGGGCGACACAGATACGCAGTATTTT